A selection of T cell receptor beta chains follows, all from one sample in a study of blood T cell repertoires in COVID-19. Generated by immunoSEQ multiplex PCR, the TCRdb table keeps only in-frame clones and is missing some. This table has nearly 80,000 clones, 87% appearing once. The sequencing sample was made of peripheral blood. The receptors originated from a woman older than 75 with active or convalescent COVID-19. Each CDR3 is given with its conserved first and last residue. The D gene is left open where the match is weak. Expanded clones get a size class; other rows say once, few or many, or leave the size out.

v_gene,abundance,d_gene,j_gene,CDR3nt,CDR3aa
TRBV6-5,NA,NA,TRBJ1-3,TGTGCCAGCAGTTACTCTCGAGGGACTGGAAACACCATATATTTT,CASSYSRGTGNTIYF
TRBV6-5,NA,NA,TRBJ2-1,TGTGCCAGCGAGACAGTCAATGAGCAGTTCTTC,CASETVNEQFF
TRBV6-2/TRBV6-3,NA,NA,TRBJ1-6,TGTGCCAGCAGTTACTACCTCAGGAACGCCTATAATTCACCCCTCCACTTT,CASSYYLRNAYNSPLHF
TRBV28,NA,TRBD2,TRBJ2-7,TGTGCCAGCATCGCCGGGACTAGCCTCTGGGAGCAGTACTTC,CASIAGTSLWEQYF
TRBV5-1,few,NA,TRBJ1-1,TGCGCCAGCAGCGCCTCGGCGGAGGGGACTGAAGCTTTCTTT,CASSASAEGTEAFF
TRBV14,NA,NA,TRBJ1-2,TGTGCCAGCAGCCAAGGGGGCCCCCAGGGTGTCCCCGGCCTGGGAGGCTACACCTTC,CASSQGGPQGVPGLGGYTF
TRBV7-2,once,TRBD1,TRBJ1-1,TGTGCCAGCAGCCCGGGACAGGTGAACACTGAAGCTTTCTTT,CASSPGQVNTEAFF
TRBV3-1/TRBV3-2,NA,TRBD1,TRBJ2-1,TGTGCCAGCAGCCAAGGGGGCGGGCAGGGGGCCTACAATGAGCAGTTCTTC,CASSQGGGQGAYNEQFF
TRBV19,NA,TRBD2,TRBJ2-1,TGTGCCAGTACCGGGGGACTAGCGGGACGCTCCTACAATGAGCAGTTCTTC,CASTGGLAGRSYNEQFF
TRBV14,NA,TRBD1,TRBJ1-1,TGTGCCAGCAGCCAAATTCCCGTGGACAGGGGGCTAGGAGCTTTCTTT,CASSQIPVDRGLGAFF
TRBV29-1,NA,TRBD1,TRBJ1-2,TGCAGCGTTGACAGGGGGTCGGGCTACACCTTC,CSVDRGSGYTF
TRBV19,few,TRBD1,TRBJ1-2,TGTGCCAGTAGTAGGGACAGGGGAAACTATGGCTACACCTTC,CASSRDRGNYGYTF
TRBV5-4,NA,NA,TRBJ2-7,TGTGCCAGCAGCCCAGGTAGCCCCGGGAAGTCCTACGAGCAGTACTTC,CASSPGSPGKSYEQYF
TRBV5-4,NA,NA,TRBJ1-1,TGTGCCAGCAGCTTGGATCCGGGGGGGACTGAAGCTTTCTTT,CASSLDPGGTEAFF
TRBV30,NA,TRBD2,TRBJ2-4,TGTGCCTGGGAGCGGGAGGGAGAAAACATTCAGTACTTC,CAWEREGENIQYF
TRBV4-1,once,TRBD1,TRBJ1-2,TGCGCCAGCAGCAACTACGTCATAACCGGGACAGGGGGGAAACTAGGGTATGGCTACACCTTC,CASSNYVITGTGGKLGYGYTF
TRBV4-2,NA,TRBD1,TRBJ1-3,TGTGCCAGCAGCCGAGTAACGGGACAGGGGGGGGACACCATATATTTT,CASSRVTGQGGDTIYF
TRBV9,NA,NA,TRBJ2-7,TGTGCCAGCAGCGTAGGCGTGTACTACGAGCAGTACTTC,CASSVGVYYEQYF
TRBV20-1,NA,NA,TRBJ2-1,TGCAGTGCTAGTTCGGGATCAAGGGATCGGGAGCAGTTCTTC,CSASSGSRDREQFF
TRBV28,NA,TRBD1,TRBJ1-1,TGTGCCAGCAGGGGACAGGGTCAGACTGAAGCTTTCTTT,CASRGQGQTEAFF
TRBV3-1/TRBV3-2,NA,TRBD1,TRBJ1-2,TGTGCCAGCAGCCAAGTCCCGGGACAGGTCTATGGCTACACCTTC,CASSQVPGQVYGYTF
TRBV4-1,once,NA,TRBJ2-5,TGCGCCAGCAGCCCCGGGAGCCCCCCAGAGACCCAGTACTTC,CASSPGSPPETQYF
TRBV7-9,NA,NA,TRBJ2-1,TGTGCCAGCAGCCTAGGGACAGAGCAGTTCTTC,CASSLGTEQFF
TRBV19,NA,NA,TRBJ2-1,TGTGCCAGTAGTATAGGGGGAGACAATGAGCAGTTCTTC,CASSIGGDNEQFF
TRBV11-3,NA,NA,TRBJ2-3,TGTGCCAGCAGCCTAGGGCCAGATACGCAGTATTTT,CASSLGPDTQYF
TRBV5-5,NA,TRBD1,TRBJ2-7,TGTGCCAGCAGGACAGGGGGCCTCAACGAGCAGTACTTC,CASRTGGLNEQYF
TRBV29-1,NA,TRBD1,TRBJ1-2,TGCAGCGTCCAGACAGGGCGCGGCTACACCTTC,CSVQTGRGYTF
TRBV25-1,NA,TRBD2,TRBJ2-1,TGTGCCAGCAGTAGAACCGGGACTAGCGGCAATGAGCAGTTCTTC,CASSRTGTSGNEQFF
TRBV9,NA,TRBD1,TRBJ1-2,TGTGCCAGCAGCGTAGGGACAGGGGCTGGCTATGGCTACACCTTC,CASSVGTGAGYGYTF
TRBV19,NA,TRBD1,TRBJ2-7,TGTGCCAGTAGTATAGCCCACAGGGGGCTCTACGAGCAGTACTTC,CASSIAHRGLYEQYF
TRBV19,NA,TRBD2,TRBJ2-7,TGTGCCAGTAATTATAGCGGGAGTTTCTACGAGCAGTACTTC,CASNYSGSFYEQYF
TRBV6-5,NA,TRBD2,TRBJ2-7,TGTGCCAGCAGCCAAGAGGGAGCGGGAGACGAGCAGTACTTC,CASSQEGAGDEQYF